The 27 T cell receptor beta chains presented below share a single source sample, sequenced in a study of identical twins. TCRdb fed the 5' RACE reads into MiXCR, producing one record per CDR3 protein. The sample lists about 240,000 distinct CDR3 sequences, approximately 10% seen once, with less than 12% in the top ten. The sequenced material came from memory T cells sorted from blood. Receptors originate from a man in his forties or fifties in good health.

The sample holds many counts of this clonotype. The J gene is TRBJ1-1, the V gene TRBV12-3 or TRBV12-4; D gene uncertain. With 7 bases removed from V and 4 bases from J, the gap between germline ends came to 16 bases. The CDR3 is 14 amino acids. CDR3 residues: CASIILRNLTEAFF. The CDR3 bases are TGTGCCAGCATCATATTACGGAACCTCACTGAAGCTTTCTTT.

The chain employs TRBV7-2 and TRBJ2-2; 10 nucleotides align to TRBD2. Trimming took 3 bases from V and 3 from J; bases not matched to a gene: 4. This CDR3 contains 16 residues. Germline-derived CDR1 and CDR2 are SGHTA and FQGNSA. CDR3 nucleotide sequence: TGTGCCAGCAGCTTTGGACTAGCGGCTTACACCGGGGAGCTGTTTTTT. This codes for CASSFGLAAYTGELFF.

The table lists this clonotype with many counts. The rearrangement uses TRBV12-3 or TRBV12-4 and TRBJ2-2; 8 nucleotides line up with TRBD1. The CDR3 length is 13 residues. The junction had 6 bases not matched to a gene; V was cut back by 8 bases and J by 7 bases. CDR3 sequence reads: CASQGALSGELFF. The CDR3, as DNA: TGTGCCAGCCAGGGGGCGTTGAGCGGGGAGCTGTTTTTT.

This chain connects TRBV27 to TRBJ1-1; possible D gene TRBD1, 5 bases. From germline, CDR1 is MNHEY and CDR2 SMNVEV (reference sequence). V was pared by 5 bases and J by 4 bases, with 11 bases between. The CDR3 consists of 13 residues. In nucleotides, the CDR3 is TGTGCCAGCAGTCCCCGACAGTCCACTGAAGCTTTCTTT. Its protein product is CASSPRQSTEAFF.

This clonotype showed up just a few times. The chain couples TRBV11-2 to TRBJ2-7; D remains unclear. CDR3 size: 16 residues. The germline CDR1 and CDR2 sequences are SGHAT and FQNNGV. The ends were cut back, 4 bases at V and 2 bases at J, with 18 bases in the middle. DNA of the CDR3: TGTGCCAGCAGCTCTCCGGAAGGGTGGGTAGCCTACGAGCAGTACTTC. This sequence encodes CASSSPEGWVAYEQYF.

This clonotype was observed at least ten times. The chain uses TRBV4-3 and TRBJ2-3; the D gene is possibly TRBD1 (6 bases). CDR1 is LGHNA and CDR2 is YSLEER in the germline V gene. The CDR3 is 15 residues long. V lost 5 bases, J lost 6 bases, and 18 bases lay in between. The CDR3 coding sequence is TGCGCCAGCAGCTCTAACCTACAACAGGGCGATACGCAGTATTTT. It translates to CASSSNLQQGDTQYF.

The sample holds many counts of this clonotype. The chain employs TRBV20-1 and TRBJ1-2, with D unclear. This CDR3 has 12 residues. Trimming left V 6 bases short and J 2 bases short, with 10 bases between. Germline CDR1 and CDR2: DFQATT and SNEGSKA (reference sequence). The CDR3 reads CSATEGNYGYTF. The CDR3 region has the DNA TGCAGTGCCACCGAAGGGAACTATGGCTACACCTTC.

This clonotype was observed a few times. A much larger clone differs from this one at a single base, so this may be a read error. This sequence joins TRBV5-6 and TRBJ2-3; no firm D call. The CDR3 spans 14 residues. V lost 2 bases and J 1 base, leaving 8 bases between the germline ends. CDR1 and CDR2 (germline): SGHDT, YYEEEE. CDR3 DNA: TGTGCCAGCAGCTTTTGGGGTCGCACAGATACGCAGTATTTT. Encoded protein: CASSFWGRTDTQYF.

Ten or more counts support this clonotype. The chain links TRBV12-3 or TRBV12-4 to TRBJ1-5; D remains ambiguous. The germline V and J ends were trimmed by 1 base and 6 bases, with 13 bases remaining between them. The CDR3 contains 15 residues. The CDR3 loop reads CASSLGGQVRQPQHF. The CDR3 DNA sequence: TGTGCCAGCAGTTTAGGAGGTCAGGTTCGTCAGCCCCAGCATTTT.

This clonotype was seen a few times. The CDR3 here is CASSGTSGGADEQFF. DNA for the CDR3: TGTGCCAGCAGCGGGACTAGCGGGGGGGCGGATGAGCAGTTCTTC. The V gene is TRBV4-2, the J gene TRBJ2-1, with 16 bases fitting TRBD2. V was clipped by 5 bases and J by 8 bases; unmatched bases: 3. The CDR3 totals 15 residues. Germline CDR1 reads LGHNA; CDR2 reads YNFKEQ.

This clonotype came up many times. This chain uses TRBV28 with TRBJ2-7; 12 nucleotides agree with TRBD1. The V segment lost 5 bases and the J segment 6 bases; nucleotides outside the gene matches: 8. CDR1 is MDHEN, CDR2 SYDVKM, per germline. CDR3 length equals 15 residues. This chain's CDR3 is CASSSPGQGAPEQYF. The CDR3, as DNA: TGTGCCAGCAGTAGCCCGGGACAGGGGGCACCCGAGCAGTACTTC.

There are a few counts of this clonotype. The V call is TRBV20-1, the J call TRBJ2-5; D perhaps matches TRBD1 (6 bases). Trimming shortened V by 0 bases and J by 2 bases, and 16 bases separated the two germline ends. In germline, CDR1 is DFQATT, CDR2 SNEGSKA (reference sequence). The CDR3 is 16 amino acids. The CDR3 DNA reads TGCAGTGCTAGAGAGGGCGGCAGGGGAATTCAAGAGACCCAGTACTTC. This translates into CSAREGGRGIQETQYF.

This clonotype was seen at least ten times. The CDR3 protein is CASRAGTGAYNEQFF. In DNA form, the CDR3 reads TGCGCCAGCAGGGCCGGGACAGGGGCCTACAATGAGCAGTTCTTC. J is TRBJ2-1 and V is TRBV5-1, with 10 bases matching TRBD1. V lost 5 bases to trimming and J lost 2 bases; unmatched junction nucleotides: 4. Germline V gives CDR1 SGHRS, CDR2 YFSETQ. This CDR3 is 15 amino acids long. Full variable domain (outside the CDR3, taken from reference TRBV5-1 and TRBJ2-1): KAGVTQTPRYLIKTRGQQVTLSCSPISGHRSVSWYQQTPGQGLQFLFEYFSETQRNKGNFPGRFSGRQFSNSRSEMNVSTLELGDSALYLCASRAGTGAYNEQFFGPGTRLTVL.

This clonotype was seen more than once but under ten times. This rearrangement joins TRBV7-8 to TRBJ1-2; D uncertain. Germline assignment: CDR1 SGHVS and CDR2 FQNEAQ. Trimming left V 5 bases short and J 4 bases short, with 11 bases between. The CDR3 covers 13 residues. CDR3 sequence: CASSPRLGYGYTF. CDR3 nucleotide sequence: TGTGCCAGCAGCCCGCGGTTGGGCTATGGCTACACCTTC.

This clonotype has a count of ten or more. V gene TRBV7-8 combines with J gene TRBJ2-3, with 9 positions matching TRBD2. Trimming cost V 5 bases and J 0 bases; bases outside gene matches: 6. The CDR3 is 16 residues long. Germline V lookup: CDR1 SGHVS, CDR2 FQNEAQ. CDR3 protein: CASSQTSGYSTDTQYF. CDR3 DNA sequence: TGTGCCAGCAGCCAGACTAGCGGATATAGCACAGATACGCAGTATTTT. Supplemented by reference TRBV7-8 and TRBJ2-3, the full variable domain reads GAGVSQSPRYKVAKRGQDVALRCDPISGHVSLFWYQQALGQGPEFLTYFQNEAQLDKSGLPSDRFFAERPEGSVSTLKIQRTQQEDSAVYLCASSQTSGYSTDTQYFGPGTRLTVL.

The sample holds many counts of this clonotype. The J gene is TRBJ2-2, the V gene TRBV6-1, with D perhaps matching TRBD2 (5 bases). Germline CDR1 is MNHNS and CDR2 is SASEGT. V gave up 4 bases and J gave up 3 bases, with 9 bases separating them. This CDR3 is built from 14 residues. The CDR3 DNA reads as TGTGCCAGCAGTGGCCTAGCTTACACCGGGGAGCTGTTTTTT. Translation: CASSGLAYTGELFF.

This clonotype was picked up a small number of times. The chain carries TRBV10-3 and TRBJ1-1, with no clear D. Per germline, CDR1 ENHRY and CDR2 SYGVKD. The CDR3 extends over 15 amino acids. V was clipped by 0 bases and J by 1 base, with 9 bases between them. The CDR3 is CAISESEARNTEAFF. The CDR3 bases are TGTGCCATCAGTGAGTCGGAGGCGAGGAACACTGAAGCTTTCTTT.

This clonotype was detected many times. The chain joins TRBV5-1 to TRBJ2-1; D is unresolved. The CDR3 consists of 16 residues. Per the germline V gene, CDR1 is SGHRS and CDR2 is YFSETQ. Trimming pared 0 bases from V and 3 bases from J, leaving 13 bases between. In DNA, the CDR3 is TGCGCCAGCAGCTTGGCCCCTAACCTAGTCTACAATGAGCAGTTCTTC. This encodes CASSLAPNLVYNEQFF.

Many counts were recorded for this clonotype. The chain couples TRBV11-2 to TRBJ2-1; 8 nucleotides align to TRBD2. Trimming at V came to 6 bases and at J to 6 bases, leaving 7 bases not matched to a gene. This CDR3 spans 14 amino acids. Germline CDR1 is SGHAT and CDR2 is FQNNGV. This CDR3 reads CASRKTGTSNEQFF. CDR3 in DNA: TGTGCCAGCAGAAAAACCGGGACTAGCAATGAGCAGTTCTTC. The whole variable domain, filled in from reference TRBV11-2 and TRBJ2-1, reads EAGVAQSPRYKIIEKRQSVAFWCNPISGHATLYWYQQILGQGPKLLIQFQNNGVVDDSQLPKDRFSAERLKGVDSTLKIQPAKLEDSAVYLCASRKTGTSNEQFFGPGTRLTVL.

This sequence joins TRBV27 and TRBJ2-3, with D perhaps matching TRBD1 (5 bases). Germline loops: CDR1 MNHEY, CDR2 SMNVEV (reference sequence). The V and J ends lost 3 bases and 2 bases respectively, with 9 bases between them. CDR3 length equals 14 residues. CDR3: CASSFQGLTDTQYF. The DNA of the CDR3 is TGTGCCAGCAGTTTCCAGGGCCTCACAGATACGCAGTATTTT.

This clonotype appeared a few times. V and J are TRBV4-3 and TRBJ2-1; D is unclear. Looked up from germline, CDR1 is LGHNA and CDR2 is YSLEER. V was clipped by 0 bases and J by 3 bases, with 12 bases between them. The CDR3 is 16 residues long. CDR3 in amino acids: CASSQERTRGYNEQFF. The CDR3 DNA sequence: TGCGCCAGCAGCCAAGAGCGAACCCGCGGCTACAATGAGCAGTTCTTC.

V is TRBV7-9 and J is TRBJ1-1; tentatively, D is TRBD1 (5 bases). Trimming stripped 4 bases from V and 9 bases from J, with 18 bases between. Germline CDR1 SEHNR, CDR2 FQNEAQ (reference sequence). This CDR3 region has 14 residues. The CDR3 DNA reads TGTGCCAGCAGCTCCTCCCCTGCGGGGGAAAAAGCTTTCTTT. Protein: CASSSSPAGEKAFF.

The sample holds a few counts of this clonotype. Written as DNA, the CDR3 is TGTGCCAGCTTACCCCCCGGGGGGCTCGGAGAGACCCAGTACTTC. This gives the protein CASLPPGGLGETQYF. The gene calls are TRBV28 and TRBJ2-5; maybe TRBD2 (7 bases). V was clipped by 8 bases and J by 4 bases, with 20 bases between them. The CDR3 length is 15 residues. Germline V gene lookup returns CDR1 MDHEN and CDR2 SYDVKM.

This clonotype was recorded a few times. The rearrangement joins TRBV5-1 to TRBJ2-1; TRBD2 matches at 9 bases. This CDR3 contains 14 residues. CDR1 is SGHRS, CDR2 YFSETQ, per germline. The V gene end was trimmed by 7 bases and the J gene end by 7 bases; junction bases not matched to a gene: 9. CDR3 DNA sequence: TGCGCCAGCCGCATGAGCGGGGGGAAGAATGAGCAGTTCTTC. It yields the protein CASRMSGGKNEQFF.

This clonotype was found a few times. The DNA for the CDR3 is TGTGCCAGCAGCTTTTGGGCCCCGGGACGGAACTATGGCTACACCTTC. As protein: CASSFWAPGRNYGYTF. J is TRBJ1-2 and V is TRBV7-9; maybe TRBD1 (5 bases). The CDR3 is 16 residues long. With 3 bases removed from V and 2 bases from J, the gap between germline ends came to 16 bases. Germline V gene lookup returns CDR1 SEHNR and CDR2 FQNEAQ (reference sequence).

This clonotype was detected ten times or more. The chain recombines TRBV20-1 with TRBJ1-5; TRBD1 might be the D (6 bases). The CDR3 contains 13 residues. Germline V gene lookup returns CDR1 DFQATT and CDR2 SNEGSKA (reference sequence). Trimming took 3 bases from V and 5 from J, leaving 11 bases between them. CDR3 in amino acids: CSASKRGDQPQHF. The CDR3 nucleotides read TGCAGTGCTAGTAAAAGGGGGGATCAGCCCCAGCATTTT.

This chain uses TRBV5-1 with TRBJ2-1; D is unresolved. The CDR3 spans 15 residues. V lost 3 bases and J 5 bases, leaving 15 bases between the germline ends. The germline V gene has CDR1 SGHRS and CDR2 YFSETQ. The CDR3 DNA is TGCGCCAGCAGCTATGGGCACCGATCAAACAATGAGCAGTTCTTC. This encodes CASSYGHRSNNEQFF.